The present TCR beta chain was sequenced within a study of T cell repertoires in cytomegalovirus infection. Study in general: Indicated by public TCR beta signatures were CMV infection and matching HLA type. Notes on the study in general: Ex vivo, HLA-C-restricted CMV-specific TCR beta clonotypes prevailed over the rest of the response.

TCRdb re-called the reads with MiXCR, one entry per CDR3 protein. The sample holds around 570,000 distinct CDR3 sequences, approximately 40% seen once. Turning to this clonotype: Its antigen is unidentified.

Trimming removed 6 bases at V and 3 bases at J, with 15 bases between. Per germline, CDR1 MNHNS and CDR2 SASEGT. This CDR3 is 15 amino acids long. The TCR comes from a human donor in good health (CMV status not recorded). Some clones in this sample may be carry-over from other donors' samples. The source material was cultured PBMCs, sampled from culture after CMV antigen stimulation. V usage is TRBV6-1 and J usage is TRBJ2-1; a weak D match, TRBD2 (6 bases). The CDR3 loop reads CASSPFPGDYNEQFF. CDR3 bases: TGTGCCAGCAGCCCCTTCCCGGGGGACTACAATGAGCAGTTCTTC.